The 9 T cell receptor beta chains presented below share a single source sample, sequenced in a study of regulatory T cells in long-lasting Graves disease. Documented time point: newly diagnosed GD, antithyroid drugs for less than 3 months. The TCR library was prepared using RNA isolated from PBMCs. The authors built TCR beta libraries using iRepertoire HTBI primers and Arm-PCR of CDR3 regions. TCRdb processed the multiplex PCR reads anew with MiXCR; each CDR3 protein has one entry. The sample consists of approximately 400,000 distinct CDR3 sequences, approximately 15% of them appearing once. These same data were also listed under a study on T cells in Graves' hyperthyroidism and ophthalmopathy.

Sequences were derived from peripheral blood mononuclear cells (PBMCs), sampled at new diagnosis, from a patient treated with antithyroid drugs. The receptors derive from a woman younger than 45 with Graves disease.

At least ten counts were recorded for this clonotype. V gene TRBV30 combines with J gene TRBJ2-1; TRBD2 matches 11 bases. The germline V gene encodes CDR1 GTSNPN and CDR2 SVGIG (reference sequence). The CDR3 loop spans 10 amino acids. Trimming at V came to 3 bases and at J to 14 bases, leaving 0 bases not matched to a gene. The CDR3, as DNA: TGTGCCTGGAGGGGACTAGCGGAGTTCTTC. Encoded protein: CAWRGLAEFF.

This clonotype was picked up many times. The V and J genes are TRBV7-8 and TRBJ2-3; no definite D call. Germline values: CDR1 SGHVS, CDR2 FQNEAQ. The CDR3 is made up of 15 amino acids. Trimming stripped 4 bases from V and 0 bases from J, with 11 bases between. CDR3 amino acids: CASSSPRASTDTQYF. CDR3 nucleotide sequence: TGTGCCAGCAGCTCCCCTAGGGCTAGCACAGATACGCAGTATTTT.

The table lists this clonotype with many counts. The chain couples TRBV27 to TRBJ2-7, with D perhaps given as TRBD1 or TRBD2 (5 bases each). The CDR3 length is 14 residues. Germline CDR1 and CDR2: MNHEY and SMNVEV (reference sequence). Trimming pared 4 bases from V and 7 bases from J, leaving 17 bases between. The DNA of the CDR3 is TGTGCCAGCAGTTACACCAGGGCCCCGGGAGAGCAGTACTTC. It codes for CASSYTRAPGEQYF.

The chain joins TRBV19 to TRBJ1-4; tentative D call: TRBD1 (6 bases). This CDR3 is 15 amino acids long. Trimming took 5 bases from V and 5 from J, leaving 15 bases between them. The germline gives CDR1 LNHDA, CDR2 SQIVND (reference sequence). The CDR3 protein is CASSGQTETNEKLFF. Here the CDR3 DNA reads TGTGCCAGTAGTGGACAGACAGAAACGAATGAAAAACTGTTTTTT.

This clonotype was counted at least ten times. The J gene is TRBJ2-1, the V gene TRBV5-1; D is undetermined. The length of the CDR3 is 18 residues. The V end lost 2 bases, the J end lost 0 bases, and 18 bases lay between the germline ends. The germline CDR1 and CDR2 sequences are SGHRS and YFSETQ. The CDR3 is CASSFMFAHLFSYNEQFF. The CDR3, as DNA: TGCGCCAGCAGCTTCATGTTTGCCCACCTTTTCTCCTACAATGAGCAGTTCTTC.

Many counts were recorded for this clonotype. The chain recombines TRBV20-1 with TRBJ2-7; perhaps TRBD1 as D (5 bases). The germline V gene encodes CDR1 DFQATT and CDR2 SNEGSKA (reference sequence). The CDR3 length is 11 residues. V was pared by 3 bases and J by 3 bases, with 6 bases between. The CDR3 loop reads CSARQGYEQYF. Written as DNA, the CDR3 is TGCAGTGCTAGGCAGGGCTACGAGCAGTACTTC.

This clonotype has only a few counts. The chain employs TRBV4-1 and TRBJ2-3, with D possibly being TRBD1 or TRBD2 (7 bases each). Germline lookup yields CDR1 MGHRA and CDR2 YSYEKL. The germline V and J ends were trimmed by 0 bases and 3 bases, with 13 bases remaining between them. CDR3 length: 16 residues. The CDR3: CASSQDHRGGTDTQYF. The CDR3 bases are TGCGCCAGCAGCCAAGATCACAGGGGAGGGACAGATACGCAGTATTTT.

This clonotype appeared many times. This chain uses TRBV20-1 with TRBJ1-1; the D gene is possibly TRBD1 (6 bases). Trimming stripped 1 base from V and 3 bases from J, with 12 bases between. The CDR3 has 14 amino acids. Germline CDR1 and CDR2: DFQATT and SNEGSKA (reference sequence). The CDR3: CSARGTGKDTEAFF. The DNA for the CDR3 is TGCAGTGCTAGAGGAACAGGGAAAGACACTGAAGCTTTCTTT.

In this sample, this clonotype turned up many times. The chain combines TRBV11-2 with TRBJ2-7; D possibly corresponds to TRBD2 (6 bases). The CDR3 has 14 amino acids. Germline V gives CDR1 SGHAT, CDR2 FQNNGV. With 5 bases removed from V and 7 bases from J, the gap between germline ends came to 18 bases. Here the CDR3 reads CASSPPRGTEEQYF. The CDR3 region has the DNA TGTGCCAGCAGCCCACCCCGGGGGACTGAGGAGCAGTACTTC.